These 18 T cell receptor beta chains share one sample of origin, sequenced in a study of neoadjuvant anti-PD-1 for oral cavity cancer. The time point denotes: after neoadjuvant nivolumab, at surgical resection. Only in-frame clones appear in the TCRdb table, and some are missing; sequencing was by immunoSEQ multiplex PCR. In the table there are 6,000 to 9,000 clones, over 50% of which are singletons. This material consisted of PBMCs, taken after nivolumab (anti-PD-1) treatment. The receptors stem from a person aged 35 to 85 with oral cavity squamous cell carcinoma.

The J gene is TRBJ2-6, the V gene TRBV4-2; D may be TRBD1 or TRBD2 (5 bases each). The V gene lost 0 bases and the J gene lost 2 bases, with 5 bases spanning the gap. The CDR3 is 15 amino acids. Germline V lookup: CDR1 LGHNA, CDR2 YNFKEQ. Here the CDR3 DNA reads TGTGCCAGCAGCCAAGAGGGGGCTGGGGCCAACGTCCTGACTTTC. Protein: CASSQEGAGANVLTF.

This clone was detected once. The chain employs TRBV12-5 and TRBJ1-2, with TRBD1 identical over 8 bases. The CDR3 sequence is 15 residues long. Germline V lookup: CDR1 LGHNT, CDR2 FRNRAP. J lost 3 bases, V lost 1 base, and 4 bases had no gene match. The CDR3 sequence: CASGLGDRGDYGYTF. CDR3 DNA sequence: TGTGCTAGTGGTTTGGGCGACAGGGGTGACTATGGCTACACCTTC.

This rearrangement joins TRBV10-3 to TRBJ2-6; D is possibly TRBD1 or TRBD2 (6 bases each). The CDR3 has 19 amino acids. Trimming removed 2 bases from V and 2 bases from J, with 19 bases in between. Per germline, CDR1 ENHRY and CDR2 SYGVKD. The CDR3 bases are TGTGCCATCAGTGAGAAGGGGGGTCATCTTCTTGCTGGGGCCAACGTCCTGACTTTC. This gives the protein CAISEKGGHLLAGANVLTF.

V and J are TRBV7-9 and TRBJ1-2; TRBD1 matches at 7 bases. CDR3 length: 15 amino acids. V gave up 5 bases and J gave up 4 bases; unmatched junction bases: 10. The germline gives CDR1 SEHNR, CDR2 FQNEAQ (reference sequence). CDR3 in amino acids: CASSGDREKVYGYTF. Written as DNA, the CDR3 is TGTGCCAGCAGCGGAGACAGGGAGAAGGTCTATGGCTACACCTTC.

The rearrangement uses TRBV19 and TRBJ2-7; 9 nucleotides line up with TRBD1. Germline V CDR1 and CDR2: LNHDA, SQIVND (reference sequence). CDR3 length: 14 amino acids. Germline trimming cut 10 bases from V and 0 bases from J; bases unmatched to any gene: 7. This chain's CDR3 is CATRQGVTSYEQYF. Written as DNA, the CDR3 is TGTGCCACCAGACAGGGGGTCACCTCCTACGAGCAGTACTTC.

The V and J genes are TRBV19 and TRBJ2-7; 9 nucleotides match TRBD2. Germline loops: CDR1 LNHDA, CDR2 SQIVND (reference sequence). CDR3 length equals 15 residues. J was trimmed by 1 base and V by 5 bases; bases with no gene match: 6. In nucleotides, the CDR3 is TGTGCCAGTAGTTCTCTAGCGGGGCGATCCTACGAGCAGTACTTC. This sequence encodes CASSSLAGRSYEQYF.

This chain links TRBV5-6 with TRBJ2-7; the D is unclear. CDR3 length: 14 amino acids. Germline V gives CDR1 SGHDT, CDR2 YYEEEE. Trimming took 4 bases from V and 2 from J, leaving 13 bases between them. The CDR3 loop is CASSPDWDAYEQYF. The CDR3 DNA is TGTGCCAGCAGCCCCGATTGGGATGCCTACGAGCAGTACTTC. Together with reference TRBV5-6 and TRBJ2-7, the CDR3 gives the full variable domain: DAGVTQSPTHLIKTRGQQVTLRCSPKSGHDTVSWYQQALGQGPQFIFQYYEEEERQRGNFPDRFSGHQFPNYSSELNVNALLLGDSALYLCASSPDWDAYEQYFGPGTRLTVT.

The chain uses TRBV10-3 and TRBJ1-2; the match to TRBD1 covers 7 bases. This CDR3 spans 13 amino acids. Germline assignment: CDR1 ENHRY and CDR2 SYGVKD. The trim removed 5 bases at V and 6 bases at J, leaving 6 bases unmatched. CDR3 sequence (DNA): TGTGCCATCAGTCGACAGGGTAGGGATGGCTACACCTTC. This gives the protein CAISRQGRDGYTF.

The chain joins TRBV7-2 to TRBJ2-5; D is possibly TRBD2 (6 bases). The CDR3 totals 13 residues. Germline V gives CDR1 SGHTA, CDR2 FQGNSA. V lost 4 bases to trimming and J lost 5 bases, with 11 bases between them. The CDR3 nucleotides are TGTGCCAGCAGCTCCCCGGGGGTTGAGACCCAGTACTTC. It codes for CASSSPGVETQYF.

CDR3 loop: CASSLGGSLTGNEQFF. In nucleotides, the CDR3 is TGTGCCAGCAGCTTGGGCGGATCCCTGACTGGGAATGAGCAGTTCTTC. V gene TRBV11-3 combines with J gene TRBJ2-1, with D uncertain. The CDR3 loop spans 16 amino acids. The germline V and J ends were trimmed by 3 bases and 7 bases, with 19 bases remaining between them. Per the germline V gene, CDR1 is SGHNT and CDR2 is YENEEA.

This chain's CDR3 is CASSWGGYRAYEQYF. The CDR3 nucleotides read TGCGCCAGCAGCTGGGGGGGATACAGGGCCTACGAGCAGTACTTC. This sequence joins TRBV5-1 and TRBJ2-7; D is possibly TRBD2 (7 bases). V was clipped by 3 bases and J by 2 bases, with 15 bases between them. The V gene's germline CDR1 is SGHRS and CDR2 YFSETQ. This CDR3 spans 15 amino acids.

This clone was found once. The chain links TRBV19 to TRBJ2-2; 7 nucleotides line up with TRBD1. V lost 4 bases, J lost 4 bases, and 15 bases stayed unmatched. The CDR3 consists of 18 residues. CDR1 and CDR2 (germline): LNHDA, SQIVND (reference sequence). CDR3 sequence: CASSTRPLRDSITGELFF. CDR3 in DNA: TGTGCCAGTAGTACCAGACCTCTAAGGGACAGTATCACCGGGGAGCTGTTTTTT. Full variable domain (rest looked up from reference TRBV19 and TRBJ2-2): DGGITQSPKYLFRKEGQNVTLSCEQNLNHDAMYWYRQDPGQGLRLIYYSQIVNDFQKGDIAEGYSVSREKKESFPLTVTSAQKNPTAFYLCASSTRPLRDSITGELFFGEGSRLTVL.

This clone was counted a single time. Other DNA variants within this sample encode the same CDR3. The V and J genes are TRBV19 and TRBJ1-2; D may be TRBD1 (5 bases). Deletions cut 7 bases from V and 2 bases from J, with 8 bases between. The CDR3 runs to 12 residues. Germline V gene sequence: CDR1 LNHDA, CDR2 SQIVND (reference sequence). The CDR3 DNA sequence: TGTGCCAGTAAGGCAGGGAACTATGGCTACACCTTC. It codes for CASKAGNYGYTF.

J is TRBJ2-6 and V is TRBV7-6; D unclear. CDR1 SGHVS and CDR2 FNYEAQ come from the germline V gene. V lost 5 bases, J lost 0 bases, and 11 bases lay in between. This CDR3 has 16 amino acids. The CDR3 DNA is TGTGCCAGCAGCGCTTTTTGGCGCTCTGGGGCCAACGTCCTGACTTTC. This codes for CASSAFWRSGANVLTF.

This rearrangement joins TRBV27 to TRBJ1-6; a possible D gene is TRBD1 (5 bases). CDR1 is MNHEY and CDR2 is SMNVEV in the germline V gene (reference sequence). The V gene lost 6 bases and the J gene lost 4 bases, with 22 bases spanning the gap. CDR3 length equals 18 residues. The DNA for the CDR3 is TGTGCCAGCAGCTCCCGGGTGGGGCAGGCTGAATATAATTCACCCCTCCACTTT. Translating it yields CASSSRVGQAEYNSPLHF.

V usage is TRBV10-2 and J usage is TRBJ2-3; D may correspond to TRBD1 or TRBD2 (5 bases each). Germline V gene data show CDR1 as WSHSY and CDR2 as SAAADI. The CDR3 runs to 15 residues. Trimming stripped 10 bases from V and 0 bases from J, with 17 bases between. As DNA, the CDR3 is TGCGCCACCAAGATCCGGGACGGGAGCACAGATACGCAGTATTTT. This codes for CATKIRDGSTDTQYF.

This clone was counted between two and nine times. CDR3 nucleotide sequence: TGTGCCAGTAGTATAAGCGGGGTTGGCCTGTACGAGCAGTACTTC. Protein: CASSISGVGLYEQYF. This chain connects TRBV19 to TRBJ2-7, with 7 bases that match TRBD2. Germline CDR1 LNHDA, CDR2 SQIVND (reference sequence). With V trimmed by 2 bases and J by 4 bases, 8 bases remained unmatched. This CDR3 is 15 amino acids long.

CDR3 bases: TGTGCCAGCAACATCGGACAGGGGGCAAGCTATGGCTACACCTTC. Amino acid sequence: CASNIGQGASYGYTF. The rearrangement links TRBV6-6 to TRBJ1-2, with TRBD1 identical over 11 bases. V shed 7 bases, J shed 4 bases, and the junction held 8 bases outside the gene matches. Germline CDR1 MNHNY, CDR2 SVGAGI (reference sequence). The length of the CDR3 is 15 residues.